These 26 T cell receptor beta chains share one sample of origin, sequenced in a study of blood T cell repertoires in COVID-19 (dated by TCRdb to about 2020). Receptors were amplified or captured by the immunoSEQ multiplex PCR assay. TCRdb mirrors the immuneACCESS table, restricted to in-frame sequences. Some clones are absent from its copies; in checked studies, under half trace to an unresolved V gene, and the reason for the others is unknown. This sample gives about 220,000 clones in total; 85% of them show up just once. 2.5% to 3.5% of the sample is in the top ten clones. Source material: peripheral blood. These receptors were taken from a man aged 50-60 years who had recovered from COVID-19.

The rearrangement uses TRBV19 and TRBJ2-1, with TRBD2 identical over 12 bases. Unmatched junction bases numbered 5, after V lost 4 bases and J lost 4 bases. Germline V gives CDR1 LNHDA, CDR2 SQIVND (reference sequence). This CDR3 has 16 residues. The CDR3 region has the DNA TGTGCCAGTAGTAAAACCCTAGCGGGAGGGTACAATGAGCAGTTCTTC. It specifies CASSKTLAGGYNEQFF. The variable domain in full, completed from reference TRBV19 and TRBJ2-1, reads DGGITQSPKYLFRKEGQNVTLSCEQNLNHDAMYWYRQDPGQGLRLIYYSQIVNDFQKGDIAEGYSVSREKKESFPLTVTSAQKNPTAFYLCASSKTLAGGYNEQFFGPGTRLTVL.

V usage is TRBV24-1 and J usage is TRBJ1-4; possibly TRBD1 for D (6 bases). CDR1 KGHDR and CDR2 SFDVKD come from the germline V gene. The V end was cut by 3 bases, the J end by 8 bases, with 15 bases between. The CDR3 runs to 15 residues. CDR3 DNA: TGTGCCACCAGTGATGGAAGCAGGGGATACGAAAAACTGTTTTTT. It codes for CATSDGSRGYEKLFF.

V gene TRBV27 combines with J gene TRBJ2-7; D ambiguous. The CDR3 contains 11 residues. Germline CDR1 reads MNHEY; CDR2 reads SMNVEV (reference sequence). V lost 7 bases and J 2 bases, leaving 6 bases between the germline ends. The CDR3 sequence: CASKSAYEQYF. For the CDR3, the DNA is TGTGCCAGCAAATCGGCCTACGAGCAGTACTTC.

The rearrangement links TRBV9 to TRBJ2-2, with D perhaps TRBD2 (6 bases). The CDR3 consists of 15 residues. Germline loops: CDR1 SGDLS, CDR2 YYNGEE. Trimming pared 0 bases from V and 6 bases from J, leaving 12 bases between. CDR3 protein: CASSVEAAGPGELFF. The CDR3 DNA is TGTGCCAGCAGCGTAGAGGCAGCGGGCCCCGGGGAGCTGTTTTTT.

The chain uses TRBV29-1 and TRBJ2-1; 8 bases match TRBD2. With V trimmed by 3 bases and J by 2 bases, 6 bases remained unmatched. The CDR3 contains 15 residues. Germline V gene sequence: CDR1 SQVTM, CDR2 ANQGSEA. CDR3 coding DNA: TGCAGCGTTGAGTTACCTAGCGGGCCCTACAATGAGCAGTTCTTC. Translating gives CSVELPSGPYNEQFF.

This clone was observed once. The chain recombines TRBV10-2 with TRBJ2-1; 13 nucleotides align to TRBD2. Germline V gene sequence: CDR1 WSHSY, CDR2 SAAADI. The CDR3 covers 18 residues. Trimming cost V 0 bases and J 3 bases; bases outside gene matches: 5. CDR3 sequence reads: CASSESGTSGTGYNEQFF. The CDR3 DNA sequence: TGCGCCAGCAGTGAGTCAGGGACTAGCGGGACCGGCTACAATGAGCAGTTCTTC.

The rearrangement links TRBV20-1 to TRBJ1-5; TRBD1 matches 9 bases. After removal of 3 bases from V and 6 bases from J, the junction contained 27 bases not matched to a gene. The CDR3 totals 21 residues. Per the germline V gene, CDR1 is DFQATT and CDR2 is SNEGSKA (reference sequence). The CDR3 spells CSASLRPGQGPHQDRFQPQHF. CDR3 DNA sequence: TGCAGTGCTAGTCTACGACCGGGACAGGGACCTCATCAGGATCGTTTTCAGCCCCAGCATTTT.

This chain connects TRBV7-9 to TRBJ2-5; tentatively, D is TRBD2 (6 bases). V lost 5 bases, J lost 5 bases, and 15 bases lay in between. Germline V gene sequence: CDR1 SEHNR, CDR2 FQNEAQ (reference sequence). CDR3 size: 14 residues. The CDR3 region is CASSEGSGLETQYF. The CDR3 region has the DNA TGTGCCAGCAGCGAAGGCAGCGGGCTGGAGACCCAGTACTTC.

The chain recombines TRBV28 with TRBJ1-2, with 7 bases fitting TRBD1. The germline V gene has CDR1 MDHEN and CDR2 SYDVKM. The CDR3 is 14 residues long. V was clipped by 6 bases and J by 8 bases; unmatched bases: 12. As DNA, the CDR3 is TGTGCCAGCAGACCGCGAGGGGGCGTTGAAGGCTACACCTTC. Protein product: CASRPRGGVEGYTF.

V and J are TRBV28 and TRBJ1-1; D unclear. Trimming left V 2 bases short and J 10 bases short, with 17 bases between. The CDR3 loop spans 14 amino acids. Germline V CDR1 and CDR2: MDHEN, SYDVKM. The CDR3 here is CASSLGGRIGPAFF. The DNA for the CDR3 is TGTGCCAGCAGTTTAGGAGGGCGGATCGGCCCAGCTTTCTTT.

Only one count was recorded for this clone. The V call is TRBV18, the J call TRBJ2-7; D ambiguous. This CDR3 contains 13 residues. V was pared by 2 bases and J by 6 bases, with 11 bases between. The germline gives CDR1 KGHSH, CDR2 LQKENI. The CDR3 DNA is TGTGCCAGCTCACCAGACATTTGGGCCGAGCAGTACTTC. It codes for CASSPDIWAEQYF.

V gene TRBV5-1 combines with J gene TRBJ1-2; D is unclear. Germline V CDR1 and CDR2: SGHRS, YFSETQ. CDR3 length equals 14 residues. V was cut by 0 bases and J by 6 bases, with 12 bases left in between. The CDR3 protein is CASSLGVQPHGYTF. DNA for the CDR3: TGCGCCAGCAGCTTGGGAGTCCAACCCCATGGCTACACCTTC.

This clone has only a few counts. The chain recombines TRBV29-1 with TRBJ1-4, with 9 bases fitting TRBD1. This CDR3 has 12 residues. Germline loops: CDR1 SQVTM, CDR2 ANQGSEA. Trimming removed 6 bases from V and 8 bases from J; junction bases left unmatched: 4. The DNA of the CDR3 is TGCAGCGTCGGGACAGGGAGGGAAAAACTGTTTTTT. It encodes CSVGTGREKLFF.

The chain couples TRBV19 to TRBJ1-5; possibly TRBD1 for D (6 bases). This CDR3 spans 14 amino acids. CDR1 is LNHDA, CDR2 SQIVND, per germline (reference sequence). V was pared by 9 bases and J by 2 bases, with 14 bases between. CDR3 DNA sequence: TGTGCCAGAGAGTCACAGGGAGGCAATCAGCCCCAGCATTTT. Its translation: CARESQGGNQPQHF.

The CDR3 here is CASSSLAGGGYGYTF. The CDR3 DNA reads TGTGCCAGCAGTTCGCTCGCAGGGGGAGGCTATGGCTACACCTTC. V usage is TRBV6-5 and J usage is TRBJ1-2; 7 bases fit TRBD1. The CDR3 is 15 amino acids. Germline V lookup: CDR1 MNHEY, CDR2 SVGAGI. J gave up 4 bases and V 4 bases, and 9 bases lay outside the gene matches.

The J gene is TRBJ2-5, the V gene TRBV9, with D perhaps TRBD2 (6 bases). Germline CDR1 is SGDLS and CDR2 is YYNGEE. V was shortened by 4 bases and J by 5 bases, with 15 bases between the two germline ends. This CDR3 is 14 amino acids long. CDR3 in amino acids: CASSLTSTVETQYF. CDR3 in DNA: TGTGCCAGCAGCCTTACTAGCACCGTCGAGACCCAGTACTTC. The complete variable domain, with remaining parts taken from reference TRBV9 and TRBJ2-5, reads DSGVTQTPKHLITATGQRVTLRCSPRSGDLSVYWYQQSLDQGLQFLIQYYNGEERAKGNILERFSAQQFPDLHSELNLSSLELGDSALYFCASSLTSTVETQYFGPGTRLLVL.

V is TRBV5-6 and J is TRBJ1-5, with TRBD1 identical over 7 bases. With V trimmed by 0 bases and J by 6 bases, 6 bases remained unmatched. In germline, CDR1 is SGHDT, CDR2 YYEEEE. The CDR3 consists of 15 residues. In nucleotides, the CDR3 is TGTGCCAGCAGCTTGGCTCAGGGGGTCGGTCAGCCCCAGCATTTT. It encodes CASSLAQGVGQPQHF. The full variable domain, completed using reference TRBV5-6 and TRBJ1-5, is DAGVTQSPTHLIKTRGQQVTLRCSPKSGHDTVSWYQQALGQGPQFIFQYYEEEERQRGNFPDRFSGHQFPNYSSELNVNALLLGDSALYLCASSLAQGVGQPQHFGDGTRLSIL.

The chain has TRBV5-5 and TRBJ1-6; maybe TRBD1 (6 bases). The germline gives CDR1 SGHKS, CDR2 YYEKEE (reference sequence). V was cut by 0 bases and J by 3 bases, with 7 bases left in between. This CDR3 has 15 amino acids. CDR3 region: CASSLEGVYNSPLHF. The CDR3 coding sequence is TGTGCCAGCAGCTTGGAGGGGGTCTATAATTCACCCCTCCACTTT.

The chain carries TRBV7-8 and TRBJ2-1; TRBD1 is a possible D gene (5 bases). The CDR3 is made up of 15 amino acids. Germline CDR1 and CDR2: SGHVS and FQNEAQ. The germline V and J ends were trimmed by 5 bases and 6 bases, with 17 bases remaining between them. Written as DNA, the CDR3 is TGTGCCAGCAGCCCCAGCGTAGGACACCTCAATGAGCAGTTCTTC. Its translation: CASSPSVGHLNEQFF.

The chain carries TRBV24-1 and TRBJ2-1; perhaps TRBD2 as D (6 bases). The germline V and J ends were trimmed by 2 bases and 9 bases, with 19 bases remaining between them. Germline CDR1 is KGHDR and CDR2 is SFDVKD. The CDR3 covers 16 residues. The CDR3, as DNA: TGTGCCACCAGTGATTGGGGTAGGGCAGGAGGGATTGAGCAGTTCTTC. The encoded protein is CATSDWGRAGGIEQFF.

This clone was found a few times. This chain joins TRBV7-9 and TRBJ1-1; no clear D. There are 12 residues in the CDR3. CDR1 SEHNR and CDR2 FQNEAQ come from the germline V gene (reference sequence). Trimming pared 4 bases from V and 1 base from J, leaving 4 bases between. DNA for the CDR3: TGTGCCAGCAGCTCCTGGAACACTGAAGCTTTCTTT. Protein: CASSSWNTEAFF. The full variable domain, rest sourced from reference TRBV7-9 and TRBJ1-1, is DTGVSQNPRHKITKRGQNVTFRCDPISEHNRLYWYRQTLGQGPEFLTYFQNEAQLEKSRLLSDRFSAERPKGSFSTLEIQRTEQGDSAMYLCASSSWNTEAFFGQGTRLTVV.

Ten or more counts support this clone. The chain uses TRBV19 and TRBJ1-5, with 8 bases lining up with TRBD1. After removal of 3 bases from V and 2 bases from J, the junction contained 3 bases not matched to a gene. The CDR3 length is 15 residues. Germline CDR1 reads LNHDA; CDR2 reads SQIVND (reference sequence). CDR3 residues: CASSMLDRGNQPQHF. The DNA for the CDR3 is TGTGCCAGTAGTATGCTGGACAGGGGCAATCAGCCCCAGCATTTT.

This clone has only a few counts. The chain links TRBV9 to TRBJ2-7; possibly TRBD2 for D (6 bases). CDR1 SGDLS and CDR2 YYNGEE come from the germline V gene. Trimming cost V 3 bases and J 2 bases, with 12 bases left between them. This CDR3 region has 14 residues. This CDR3 reads CASSGDSGTYEQYF. The CDR3 bases are TGTGCCAGCAGCGGCGATAGCGGAACCTACGAGCAGTACTTC.

V usage is TRBV28 and J usage is TRBJ1-2; 7 positions agree with TRBD1. This CDR3 spans 14 amino acids. Germline V gene sequence: CDR1 MDHEN, CDR2 SYDVKM. The ends lost 6 bases at V and 8 bases at J; junction bases unmatched: 12. The chain's CDR3 is CASSQNTGVGGYTF. Here the CDR3 DNA reads TGTGCCAGCAGCCAAAACACAGGGGTGGGCGGCTACACCTTC.

J is TRBJ1-1 and V is TRBV19; possibly TRBD1 for D (5 bases). Germline CDR1 reads LNHDA; CDR2 reads SQIVND (reference sequence). This CDR3 is 15 amino acids long. The V end was cut by 7 bases, the J end by 1 base, with 16 bases between. The CDR3 reads CASILLRGENTEAFF. CDR3 coding DNA: TGTGCCAGTATTCTGTTACGGGGGGAGAACACTGAAGCTTTCTTT.

This clone was counted a few times. The chain recombines TRBV27 with TRBJ2-7; 8 bases are shared with TRBD2. Germline assignment: CDR1 MNHEY and CDR2 SMNVEV (reference sequence). J lost 4 bases, V lost 5 bases, and 10 bases had no gene match. This CDR3 is 15 amino acids long. This CDR3 is CASSPAGGGPYEQYF. Written as DNA, the CDR3 is TGTGCCAGCAGTCCCGCGGGGGGAGGGCCATACGAGCAGTACTTC.